The rows below give T cell receptor beta chains drawn from one sample of a study of T cells in Graves' hyperthyroidism and ophthalmopathy. MiXCR, applied by TCRdb to the multiplex PCR reads, yields one record per CDR3 protein. The sample carries 490,000 or so distinct CDR3 sequences, around 20% recorded once. The sample taken for sequencing was blood. Source of these receptors: a man aged 35 to 55 with Graves' ophthalmopathy. Each CDR3 is given with its conserved first and last residue. The order of the fields is D gene, J gene, clone size, V gene, CDR3 protein, CDR3 DNA. A D gene is named only where the DNA matches it firmly. Clone size, where shown, is once, few, many, or a class for clones that have expanded.

>-|TRBJ2-7|many|TRBV7-2
CASSRTHTLKYEQYF
TGTGCCAGCAGCCGTACTCACACTCTTAAGTACGAGCAGTACTTC
>TRBD2|TRBJ2-3|-|TRBV20-1
CSANRGLAKADTQYF
TGCAGTGCTAATAGGGGACTAGCGAAAGCAGATACGCAGTATTTT
>TRBD2|TRBJ2-7|many|TRBV7-3
CASSSPGLSLYEQYF
TGTGCCAGCAGTTCACCGGGACTATCTTTATACGAGCAGTACTTC
>TRBD1|TRBJ2-7|many|TRBV27
CASSSDRGPYEQYF
TGTGCCAGCAGTTCGGACAGGGGGCCTTACGAGCAGTACTTC
>-|TRBJ1-1|many|TRBV5-6
CASSLDRQNTEAFF
TGTGCCAGCAGCTTGGATAGGCAGAACACTGAAGCTTTCTTT
>TRBD2|TRBJ2-1|many|TRBV28
CASSLAGSGNEQFF
TGTGCCAGCAGCCTAGCGGGATCTGGCAATGAGCAGTTCTTC
>TRBD2|TRBJ2-1|-|TRBV4-2
CASSQDKLAGGSYNEQFF
TGTGCCAGCAGCCAAGATAAACTAGCGGGGGGTTCCTACAATGAGCAGTTCTTC
>-|TRBJ2-3|few|TRBV5-1
CASSLGRTSTDTQYF
TGCGCCAGCAGCTTGGGTCGGACAAGCACAGATACGCAGTATTTT
>-|TRBJ1-1|many|TRBV7-3
CASSLRSRTEAFF
TGTGCCAGCAGCTTAAGGTCTCGCACTGAAGCTTTCTTT
>-|TRBJ2-2|many|TRBV12-3/TRBV12-4
CASSQAGELFF
TGTGCCAGCAGCCAAGCCGGGGAGCTGTTTTTT
>TRBD2|TRBJ2-2|-|TRBV29-1
CSVLLAGSNTGELFF
TGCAGCGTGCTCCTAGCGGGCTCGAACACCGGGGAGCTGTTTTTT
>-|TRBJ2-3|many|TRBV30
CAWSLGTDTQYF
TGTGCCTGGAGTCTTGGCACAGATACGCAGTATTTT
>-|TRBJ1-3|many|TRBV28
CASSSPGEGSGNTIYF
TGTGCCAGCAGTTCACCTGGGGAGGGCTCTGGAAACACCATATATTTT
>-|TRBJ2-5|few|TRBV7-9
CASSLAGRIATQYF
TGTGCCAGCAGCTTAGCAGGGAGGATCGCGACCCAGTACTTC
>-|TRBJ2-5|-|TRBV18
CASSPGAERRETQYF
TGTGCCAGCTCACCGGGGGCAGAGCGTCGGGAGACCCAGTACTTC
>-|TRBJ2-7|-|TRBV20-1
CSARDSGQGNEQYF
TGCAGTGCTAGAGATTCGGGGCAGGGGAACGAGCAGTACTTC
>-|TRBJ1-1|few|TRBV5-1
CASSLDGVGTEAFF
TGCGCCAGCAGCTTGGATGGGGTGGGCACTGAAGCTTTCTTT
>-|TRBJ1-1|-|TRBV20-1
CSATSGGINTEAFF
TGCAGTGCTACCTCCGGGGGCATAAACACTGAAGCTTTCTTT
>-|TRBJ2-7|many|TRBV5-1
CASSLEGEQYF
TGCGCCAGCAGCTTGGAGGGCGAGCAGTACTTC
>TRBD1|TRBJ1-2|few|TRBV19
CASSTLDRGRDYGYTF
TGTGCCAGTAGTACCCTGGACAGGGGGCGCGACTATGGCTACACCTTC
>-|TRBJ2-1|few|TRBV9
CASSVSGGDEQFF
TGTGCCAGCAGCGTATCAGGAGGGGATGAGCAGTTCTTC
>TRBD1|TRBJ2-7|few|TRBV6-2/TRBV6-3
CASSYGWDRGYEQYF
TGTGCCAGCAGTTACGGGTGGGACAGGGGCTACGAGCAGTACTTC
>-|TRBJ2-7|-|TRBV4-2
CASSQDLYGSQTYEQYF
TGTGCCAGCAGCCAAGATCTGTACGGTAGCCAAACCTACGAGCAGTACTTC
>-|TRBJ2-5|few|TRBV6-1
CASRPPGRETQYF
TGTGCCAGCAGACCCCCGGGGCGAGAGACCCAGTACTTC
>-|TRBJ1-4|-|TRBV20-1
CSARDLFSTNEKLFF
TGCAGTGCTAGAGATCTGTTCTCAACTAATGAAAAACTGTTTTTT
>TRBD1|TRBJ2-2|many|TRBV28
CASTLSGTVNTGELFF
TGTGCCAGCACCCTCTCAGGGACAGTAAACACCGGGGAGCTGTTTTTT
>-|TRBJ2-3|-|TRBV18
CASSPSLIDSSTDTQYF
TGTGCCAGCTCACCCTCACTAATTGACTCTAGCACAGATACGCAGTATTTT
>-|TRBJ1-5|-|TRBV6-1
CASEGWGQPQHF
TGTGCCAGCGAGGGCTGGGGGCAGCCCCAGCATTTT
>TRBD2|TRBJ2-5|-|TRBV28
CASSLAGGRRHF
TGTGCCAGCAGTTTAGCGGGAGGGCGGCGGCACTTC
>TRBD2|TRBJ2-1|few|TRBV10-3
CAISAGLAPYNEQFF
TGTGCCATCAGTGCGGGACTAGCGCCATACAATGAGCAGTTCTTC
>-|TRBJ2-7|few|TRBV20-1
CSAHYEQYF
TGCAGTGCTCACTACGAGCAGTACTTC
>-|TRBJ2-1|-|TRBV27
CASSMRFGNEQFF
TGTGCCAGCAGTATGAGATTCGGCAATGAGCAGTTCTTC
>-|TRBJ2-2|-|TRBV6-1
CASSLTGDRDTGELFF
TGTGCCAGCAGCCTGACGGGGGATAGGGACACCGGGGAGCTGTTTTTT
>TRBD2|TRBJ2-5|-|TRBV20-1
CSARPLAGTEETQYF
TGCAGTGCTAGACCGCTAGCGGGGACAGAAGAGACCCAGTACTTC